The present T cell receptor (beta chain) was sequenced within a study of radiation and T cells in renal cell carcinoma. Study in general: Nephrectomy followed 15 Gy stereotactic body radiation by 4 weeks.

The time point is: baseline pretreatment blood. The treatment: 15 Gy SBRT to primary tumor, nephrectomy 4 weeks later. Radiation-treated patients gave blood at baseline, week 2 and week 4. Clear cell pathology was present in this patient's renal cell carcinoma. This CDR3 has 18 residues. V was pared by 6 bases and J by 4 bases, with 13 bases of the junction left unmatched. CDR1 is SEHNR and CDR2 is FQNEAQ in the germline V gene (reference sequence). Clones were read by immunoSEQ multiplex PCR, and TCRdb kept only the in-frame ones, dropping some. Here the sample spans 94,000 or so clones, under 90% being singletons.

The receptor was derived from a man in his sixties with renal cell carcinoma. V and J are TRBV7-9 and TRBJ2-3, with 13 bases identical to TRBD2. Here the sequenced sample was blood, taken from a patient whose treatment included radiotherapy and nephrectomy. CDR3 region: CASRRTSGSVGGADTQYF. As DNA, the CDR3 is TGTGCCAGCAGACGGACTAGCGGGAGCGTCGGGGGGGCAGATACGCAGTATTTT.